A selection of T cell receptor beta chains follows, all from one sample in a study of shared clonotypes between healthy human individuals. TCRdb's copy holds only in-frame clones and misses some; the assay was immunoSEQ multiplex PCR. Of some 2 million clones listed, 85% to 95% are singletons. Sequenced input: naive CD4+ T cells sorted from blood. These receptor sequences come from a man aged 18-30 years in good health. Both conserved end residues are part of each CDR3. Fields, in order: CDR3 length, D gene, V gene, clone size, J gene, CDR3 protein, CDR3 DNA. The D gene is left open where the match is weak. Clone size is shown for a subset of rows, as once, few, many or a class of expanded clone.

16,TRBD2,TRBV5-1,-,TRBJ2-3,CASSLGTSGVTDTQYF,TGCGCCAGCAGCTTAGGGACTAGCGGGGTCACAGATACGCAGTATTTT
14,-,TRBV18,-,TRBJ2-7,CASSLGGMSYEQYF,TGTGCCAGCTCACTAGGCGGGATGAGCTACGAGCAGTACTTC
14,-,TRBV15,-,TRBJ1-2,CATSRGGSDYGYTF,TGTGCCACCAGCAGAGGGGGGAGCGACTATGGCTACACCTTC
14,-,TRBV14,-,TRBJ1-3,CASSRFGASDTIYF,TGTGCCAGCAGCCGATTCGGGGCCTCGGACACCATATATTTT
14,TRBD1,TRBV10-1,-,TRBJ1-6,CASSETGVGSPLHF,TGCGCCAGCAGTGAGACAGGGGTAGGGTCACCCCTCCACTTT
14,-,TRBV28,-,TRBJ2-3,CASSGGRVTDTQYF,TGTGCCAGCAGTGGGGGGAGAGTAACAGATACGCAGTATTTT
16,TRBD1,TRBV30,-,TRBJ1-5,CAWSGGPGQGNQPQHF,TGTGCCTGGAGTGGCGGGCCGGGACAGGGCAATCAGCCCCAGCATTTT
15,-,TRBV6-5,once,TRBJ1-4,CASSSEGLQNEKLFF,TGTGCCAGCAGCTCCGAGGGGCTCCAGAATGAAAAACTGTTTTTT
13,-,TRBV7-6,-,TRBJ2-5,CASSFHPKETQYF,TGTGCCAGCAGCTTCCATCCGAAAGAGACCCAGTACTTC
16,TRBD2,TRBV5-1,-,TRBJ2-1,CASSLTGTSGNNEQFF,TGCGCCAGCAGCCTCACCGGGACTAGCGGCAACAATGAGCAGTTCTTC
16,-,TRBV11-2,-,TRBJ2-4,CASSLGASGINNIQYF,TGTGCCAGCAGCTTAGGGGCTAGTGGTATTAACAACATTCAGTACTTC
13,-,TRBV4-3,-,TRBJ1-5,CASSQEKDQPQHF,TGCGCCAGCAGCCAAGAGAAGGATCAGCCCCAGCATTTT
12,TRBD2,TRBV2,once,TRBJ2-4,CASSEGLAQIYF,TGTGCCAGCAGTGAAGGACTAGCCCAGATATACTTC
13,-,TRBV7-8,-,TRBJ1-1,CASSLVQNTEAFF,TGTGCCAGCAGCTTAGTCCAGAACACTGAAGCTTTCTTT
16,-,TRBV19,-,TRBJ1-6,CASSWTDYSYNSPLHF,TGTGCCAGTAGTTGGACAGATTACTCCTATAATTCACCCCTCCACTTT